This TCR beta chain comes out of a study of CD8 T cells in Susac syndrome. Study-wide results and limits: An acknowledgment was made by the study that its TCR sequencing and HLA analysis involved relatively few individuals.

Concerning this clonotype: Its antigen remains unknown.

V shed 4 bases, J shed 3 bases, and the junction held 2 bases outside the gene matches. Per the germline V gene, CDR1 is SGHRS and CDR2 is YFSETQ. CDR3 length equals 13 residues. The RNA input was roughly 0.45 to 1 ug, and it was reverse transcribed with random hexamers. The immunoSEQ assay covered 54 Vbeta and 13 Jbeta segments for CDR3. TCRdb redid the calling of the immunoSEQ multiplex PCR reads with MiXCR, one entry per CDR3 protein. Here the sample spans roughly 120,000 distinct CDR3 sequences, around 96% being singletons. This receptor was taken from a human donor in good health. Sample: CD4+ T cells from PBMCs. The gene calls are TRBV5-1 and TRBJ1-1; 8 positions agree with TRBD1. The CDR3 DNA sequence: TGCGCCAGCAGCACACAGGGGGACACTGAAGCTTTCTTT. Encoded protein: CASSTQGDTEAFF.